The 18 T cell receptor beta chains below come from one sample, sequenced in a study of blood T cells in healthy people across ages. Combining a sample-barcoded 5' primer with a J-beta primer mix, a second PCR ran for about 7 to 12 cycles. One entry per CDR3 protein results from TCRdb running MiXCR on the 5' RACE reads. The table shows about 810,000 distinct CDR3 sequences, with 35% to 40% occurring only once. The sequencing sample was made of blood. The receptors come from a young man in good health.

This clonotype has only one observation. This chain joins TRBV9 and TRBJ1-2, with D possibly TRBD1 on 6 matching bases. Trimming pared 0 bases from V and 0 bases from J, leaving 9 bases between. The length of the CDR3 is 15 residues. Germline V gene lookup returns CDR1 SGDLS and CDR2 YYNGEE. The CDR3 DNA follows: TGTGCCAGCAGCGTAGAAGGGGGGCCTAACTATGGCTACACCTTC. This sequence encodes CASSVEGGPNYGYTF.

This chain joins TRBV1 and TRBJ1-1; the tabulated D call, TRBD1, remains unverified against the DNA. TRBV1 is given as a pseudogene. CDR3 length: 16 amino acids. The CDR3 DNA reads TGCACCAGCAGCCAGCCGGGACAGGGTCGGAACACTGAAGCTTTCTTT. The encoded protein is CTSSQPGQGRNTEAFF.

V gene TRBV29-1 combines with J gene TRBJ2-5; no definite D call. With 4 bases removed from V and 4 bases from J, the gap between germline ends came to 13 bases. The CDR3 loop spans 13 amino acids. Germline CDR1 SQVTM, CDR2 ANQGSEA. This CDR3 is CSVGAPRVETQYF. CDR3 nucleotides: TGCAGCGTTGGGGCACCACGAGTAGAGACCCAGTACTTC.

This clonotype was observed at least ten times. This rearrangement joins TRBV10-3 to TRBJ2-5; possibly TRBD1 for D (5 bases). The CDR3 has 15 amino acids. From germline, CDR1 is ENHRY and CDR2 SYGVKD. V lost 0 bases to trimming and J lost 4 bases, with 12 bases between them. This CDR3 is CAISESSTRAETQYF. The CDR3 nucleotides read TGTGCCATCAGTGAGTCTTCGACCAGGGCAGAGACCCAGTACTTC.

The V call is TRBV7-8, the J call TRBJ2-5; weak D call: TRBD1 (5 bases). The V end was cut by 7 bases, the J end by 1 base, with 19 bases between. Germline V gene data show CDR1 as SGHVS and CDR2 as FQNEAQ. The CDR3 has 16 residues. The CDR3 nucleotides read TGTGCCAGCAACCTATTAAGGGGAAGTAGCCAAGAGACCCAGTACTTC. Protein product: CASNLLRGSSQETQYF.

A few counts support this clonotype. The CDR3 sequence: CASSPIRVPQETQYF. DNA for the CDR3: TGTGCCAGCAGCCCAATACGGGTTCCACAAGAGACCCAGTACTTC. The J gene is TRBJ2-5, the V gene TRBV7-2, with D hard to call. CDR3 size: 15 residues. V lost 5 bases and J lost 2, with 15 bases in between. The germline V gene has CDR1 SGHTA and CDR2 FQGNSA.

This clonotype showed up just a few times. This chain joins TRBV12-3 or TRBV12-4 and TRBJ2-3; D gene unclear. The CDR3 is made up of 15 amino acids. V lost 6 bases and J lost 0, with 13 bases in between. The CDR3 loop is CASRRVQQSTDTQYF. CDR3 coding DNA: TGTGCCAGCAGAAGGGTCCAGCAAAGCACAGATACGCAGTATTTT.

The chain carries TRBV6-6 and TRBJ2-2; 9 nucleotides line up with TRBD1. The junction had 7 bases not matched to a gene; V was cut back by 2 bases and J by 6 bases. Per germline, CDR1 MNHNY and CDR2 SVGAGI (reference sequence). The CDR3 consists of 16 residues. For the CDR3, the DNA is TGTGCCAGCAGTTACCTGGGACAGGGAGTAGCCGGGGAGCTGTTTTTT. Its protein product is CASSYLGQGVAGELFF.

This clonotype was counted only a few times. This rearrangement joins TRBV5-1 to TRBJ2-5, with D unclear. The V end lost 0 bases, the J end lost 5 bases, and 11 bases lay between the germline ends. CDR1 is SGHRS, CDR2 YFSETQ, per germline. CDR3 size: 14 residues. The CDR3 region is CASSLANYRETQYF. In DNA, the CDR3 is TGCGCCAGCAGCTTGGCCAACTATCGGGAGACCCAGTACTTC.

This clonotype was picked up a small number of times. J is TRBJ2-2 and V is TRBV27, with D perhaps matching TRBD1 (6 bases). The germline V and J ends were trimmed by 1 base and 2 bases, with 11 bases remaining between them. This CDR3 is 16 amino acids long. Germline CDR1 MNHEY, CDR2 SMNVEV (reference sequence). The DNA for the CDR3 is TGTGCCAGCAGTTTATGGCACAGGGTCAACACCGGGGAGCTGTTTTTT. Amino acids: CASSLWHRVNTGELFF.

In nucleotides, the CDR3 is TGTGCCAGCAGGTCGGGACAGCAAGAGACCCAGTACTTC. This gives the protein CASRSGQQETQYF. The chain combines TRBV28 with TRBJ2-5; TRBD1 matches 7 bases. V dropped 6 bases and J dropped 2; count of bases not matched to a gene: 3. Germline CDR1 and CDR2: MDHEN and SYDVKM. The CDR3 is 13 amino acids.

The chain employs TRBV29-1 and TRBJ1-2; 7 nucleotides agree with TRBD1. The CDR3 runs to 13 residues. CDR1 is SQVTM and CDR2 is ANQGSEA in the germline V gene. V trimming: 7 bases; J trimming: 3 bases; junction bases outside the gene matches: 8. CDR3 amino acids: CSAGTGVDYGYTF. In nucleotides, the CDR3 is TGCAGCGCTGGCACAGGGGTGGACTATGGCTACACCTTC. Full variable domain (missing parts from reference TRBV29-1 and TRBJ1-2): SAVISQKPSRDICQRGTSLTIQCQVDSQVTMMFWYRQQPGQSLTLIATANQGSEATYESGFVIDKFPISRPNLTFSTLTVSNMSPEDSSIYLCSAGTGVDYGYTFGSGTRLTVV.

J is TRBJ1-5 and V is TRBV12-3 or TRBV12-4; D is ambiguous. The CDR3 runs 15 residues. Trimming shortened V by 6 bases and J by 0 bases, and 12 bases separated the two germline ends. CDR3 nucleotides: TGTGCCAGCAGATTAATAGGGATTAGCAATCAGCCCCAGCATTTT. Translating gives CASRLIGISNQPQHF.

The chain is built from TRBV11-2 and TRBJ2-7; 8 nucleotides match TRBD1. This CDR3 has 14 residues. Germline V gives CDR1 SGHAT, CDR2 FQNNGV. After removal of 8 bases from V and 7 bases from J, the junction contained 13 bases not matched to a gene. The CDR3 DNA sequence: TGTGCCAGCGCCTGGACAGGGTTGGGCAATGAGCAGTACTTC. Its protein is CASAWTGLGNEQYF. The whole variable domain, filled in from reference TRBV11-2 and TRBJ2-7, reads EAGVAQSPRYKIIEKRQSVAFWCNPISGHATLYWYQQILGQGPKLLIQFQNNGVVDDSQLPKDRFSAERLKGVDSTLKIQPAKLEDSAVYLCASAWTGLGNEQYFGPGTRLTVT.

A single count supports this clonotype. V and J are TRBV19 and TRBJ2-1; no firm D call. V gave up 8 bases and J gave up 4 bases, with 12 bases separating them. This CDR3 contains 13 residues. Germline V gives CDR1 LNHDA, CDR2 SQIVND (reference sequence). The CDR3 sequence: CASGSGLYNEQFF. In nucleotides, the CDR3 is TGTGCCAGTGGGTCCGGGCTTTACAATGAGCAGTTCTTC.

The gene calls are TRBV4-1 and TRBJ1-6; 10 bases match TRBD1. The germline V gene encodes CDR1 MGHRA and CDR2 YSYEKL. V lost 4 bases to trimming and J lost 9 bases; unmatched junction nucleotides: 15. The CDR3 covers 18 residues. The CDR3 is CASSPVTGGFAFRSPLHF. The CDR3 DNA sequence: TGCGCCAGCAGCCCGGTGACAGGGGGCTTTGCTTTTCGTTCACCCCTCCACTTT.

There are many counts of this clonotype. The V call is TRBV5-4, the J call TRBJ2-7, with D perhaps matching TRBD1 (6 bases). Trimming cost V 4 bases and J 2 bases, with 10 bases left between them. The length of the CDR3 is 13 residues. Germline CDR1 SGHNT, CDR2 YYREEE (reference sequence). The CDR3: CASSQTGTYEQYF. Here the CDR3 DNA reads TGTGCCAGCAGCCAGACAGGAACCTACGAGCAGTACTTC.

This chain links TRBV7-2 with TRBJ1-5; 7 nucleotides agree with TRBD1. CDR3 length: 14 amino acids. V lost 3 bases, J lost 6 bases, and 5 bases stayed unmatched. The germline V gene encodes CDR1 SGHTA and CDR2 FQGNSA. Here the CDR3 reads CASSFKTGPQPQHF. CDR3 nucleotides: TGTGCCAGCAGCTTTAAGACAGGGCCTCAGCCCCAGCATTTT.